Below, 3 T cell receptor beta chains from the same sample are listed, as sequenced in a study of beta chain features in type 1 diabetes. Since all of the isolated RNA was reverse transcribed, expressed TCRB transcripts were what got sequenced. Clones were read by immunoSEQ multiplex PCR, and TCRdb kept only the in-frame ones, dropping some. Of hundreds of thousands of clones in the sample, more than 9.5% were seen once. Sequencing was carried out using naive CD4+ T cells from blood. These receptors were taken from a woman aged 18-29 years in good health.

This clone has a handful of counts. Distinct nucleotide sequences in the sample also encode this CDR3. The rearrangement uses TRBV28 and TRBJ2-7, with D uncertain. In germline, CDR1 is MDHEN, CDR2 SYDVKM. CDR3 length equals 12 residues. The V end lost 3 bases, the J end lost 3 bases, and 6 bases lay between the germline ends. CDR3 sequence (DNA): TGTGCCAGCAGTTTCGGAAGCTACGAGCAGTACGTC. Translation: CASSFGSYEQYV.

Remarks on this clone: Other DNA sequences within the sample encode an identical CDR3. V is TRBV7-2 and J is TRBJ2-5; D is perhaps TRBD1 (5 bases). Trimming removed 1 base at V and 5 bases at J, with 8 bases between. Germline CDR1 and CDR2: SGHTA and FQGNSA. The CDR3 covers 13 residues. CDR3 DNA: TGTGCCAGCAGCTTAGGACAGTCGGAGACCCAGTACTTC. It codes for CASSLGQSETQYF.

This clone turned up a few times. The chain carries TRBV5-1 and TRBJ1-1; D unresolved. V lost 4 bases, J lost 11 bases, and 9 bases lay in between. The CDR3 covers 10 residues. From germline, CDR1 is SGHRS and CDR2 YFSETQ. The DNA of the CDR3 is TGCGCCAGCAGCACTGAAGAGGCTTTCTTT. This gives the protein CASSTEEAFF.